This T cell receptor beta chain was found in a study of cytomegalovirus exposure and HLA in healthy donors (dated by TCRdb to the late 2010s). With regard to the full study: An earlier analysis of more than 550 of the donors reported approximately 300 Gb of sequence data and 95 million to 140 million unique TCR beta sequences obtained from 150 million to 200 million T cells. The study aimed to test whether signatures of past pathogen exposure could be identified by cataloging public T cell receptors. Alongside the repertoire data, information on donor age, sex, ethnicity and CMV serostatus was compiled. Four to six DR-DQ haplotypes were handled as single units for association and clustering, since linkage in the cohort was strong. Rather than using new phenotypic data, the later analysis identified candidate immune exposures from TCR beta sequences and from how often those sequences occurred across donors. The study profiled the T cell repertoires of about 720 subjects by immunosequencing and related them to cytomegalovirus serostatus. The number of donors typed differed by locus, with roughly 629-640 for A, B, C, DRB1 and DQB1, around 560 for DQA1, approximately 570 for DPA1, and some 450 for DPB1. Among 300 to 500 genotyped donors of the cohort, an average of approximately 200,000 unique TCR beta nucleotide sequences was sequenced per donor, of which about 18% were non-productive. Of the roughly 400 genotyped donors, approximately 81% were placed in the genetic ancestry cluster associated with self-reported Caucasian donors. The study combined high-throughput TCR immunosequencing, statistical association of individual TCRs with disease status, and machine learning to predict cytomegalovirus infection status. Around 320 gigabases of sequencing data and roughly 90 million unique TCR sequences were included in an early release covering around 600 HLA-typed donors. A later analysis re-examined previously published TCR beta repertoires from roughly 720 donors and added high-resolution HLA genotyping to investigate patterns of TCR occurrence. All discovery cohort repertoires had been generated on a single sequencing platform. An earlier analysis of nearly 600 of the donors applied high-throughput TCR beta sequencing to assess whether each TCR beta V gene segment acted as functional or pseudogenic. Both class I and class II loci were covered by HLA typing, at four-digit resolution. Besides the first cohort of 550 to 750 subjects, a separate validation cohort made up of over a hundred different subjects was used. In a later genetic analysis, genome-wide SNP genotypes for about three fifths of the 666 donors were used, and that subset was treated as a discovery cohort.

The investigation overall reported the following: The 87-base-pair reads could not distinguish some IMGT-functional V segments, including TRBV6-2 and TRBV6-3, so those segments were excluded. Specific HLA alleles were associated with 15,000 to 20,000 TCR beta sequences at a false discovery rate of 0.05 in a later analysis. A further reported finding was that TCR beta sequences accurately predicted the HLA-A and HLA-B alleles for most subjects in the first cohort. In a later analysis, most CMV-associated TCR beta chains were found to appear HLA-restricted, with HLA associations seemingly driven largely by CMV exposure. Compared with equally common non-associated chains, HLA-associated TCR beta chains in a later analysis were more clonally expanded and had lower generation probabilities. Broadly in line with IMGT annotations, most TCR beta V segments showed up in productive rearrangements about 87% or about 30% of the time in an earlier analysis of under 700 of the donors. In both the original and validation cohorts, the classifier was reported to diagnose cytomegalovirus status with high specificity and sensitivity. Compared with the 666-donor mean, donors in an Asian-associated ancestry cluster had fewer N-insertions in productive TCRs, according to a later genetic analysis. HLA typing was unavailable for some donors at each locus, so association tests used only the typed subset. In a later analysis, the rate of TCR association differed among HLA loci, with DRB1 alleles having the most associated TCRs and HLA-C alleles having the fewest. Strong co-occurrence of HLA alleles, especially DR and DQ, made assigning TCR associations to individual alleles difficult. In a later genetic analysis, a missense DCLRE1C variant was associated with V-gene and J-gene trimming of TCR beta chains, and the association was replicated in an independent cohort. Correlated functional status among segregating V segments might be attributable to linkage disequilibrium, but an unknown experimental factor could not be ruled out. The cohort was sequenced for TCR beta chains only, and without alpha or paired-chain data the features that could be detected were limited. The authors suggested that the approach could potentially be extended to other disease states and immunological phenotypes. A cluster of highly shared sequence variants was judged likely to represent a technical artifact of the sequencing pipeline. CMV serostatus was the only immune exposure information available for the cohort. Three of the identified cytomegalovirus-associated TCR beta chains were confirmed in vitro to be specific for cytomegalovirus antigens. Over 15 rarely observed V segments, including chromosome 9 orphons, were excluded from the earlier analysis of some 590 of the donors because counts were too low. Roughly uniform sequencing depth across donors was assumed in presence/absence analyses, although this assumption may not hold. In the study, 150 to 200 TCR beta chains were listed as associated with cytomegalovirus. Most TCR sequences were observed very rarely across donors, whereas some public TCRs were present in many individuals. Several of the top co-occurrence clusters appeared to be linked to parvovirus B19, influenza, CMV and Epstein-Barr virus, according to a later analysis.

With respect to this clone: Its cognate antigen has yet to be identified. The sample holds no much larger clone one base away, and base qualities are not on file. This CDR3 is also generated by other DNA sequences in the sample.

The germline V end is reduced by 1 base and the J end by 6 bases; junction bases left unmatched: 0. According to the germline V gene (reference sequence), CDR1 reads SEHNR and CDR2 reads FQNEAQ. The CDR3 goes from the cysteine to the phenylalanine over 13 residues. Only the CDR3 DNA stays, 39 bases, in frame from base 1. In total, roughly 670 healthy bone marrow donors made up the cohort. At the time of sampling, every cohort member was nominally healthy, though immune exposures that went unrecorded were likely present. The donor was CMV seropositive and was included in the group of 290 or so seropositive cohort members. A peripheral blood sample was provided by each donor, and peripheral blood mononuclear cells were used for TCR beta sequencing. Genomic DNA was extracted from the blood cell samples with the Qiagen DNeasy Blood Extraction Kit. Library generation was performed with the immunoSEQ multiplex PCR assay. For the multiplex PCR, a mixture combining 60 forward primers for TCR Vbeta segments and 13 reverse primers for TCR Jbeta segments was used. Amplification of the CDR3 region of rearranged TCR beta genes was performed with a multiplex PCR assay on genomic DNA. The amplified TCR beta libraries were sequenced on the Illumina HiSeq System as 87-base-pair reads. Per the authors' processing: Across the 600 to 700 repertoires, a later analysis counted tens of millions of unique TCR beta chains, 8.5 million to 12 million of which were shared by at least two donors. Raw reads were error-corrected and collapsed into unique sequences with a nearest-neighbor algorithm that merged closely related sequences to remove PCR and sequencing errors. V, D and J gene segments were assigned by aligning CDR3 sequences to IMGT reference sequences. For a sequence to be retained, a match of at least six nucleotides was required to both a V gene segment and a J gene segment. Rearrangements were classified as productive when the CDR3 lacked stop codons and remained in frame with V and J, and all other rearrangements were classified as non-productive. Following IMGT convention, CDR3 was defined as the stretch from the second conserved V-encoded cysteine up to the conserved J-encoded phenylalanine. In an earlier analysis of approximately 500 of the donors, sequences lacking an unambiguous match to a single V gene segment were excluded. An earlier analysis of fewer than 750 of the donors classified V segments as functional when productive rearrangements were above 56.7% and as segregating when the standard deviation between donors was above 5%. To diagnose cytomegalovirus status from the catalog of TCR beta chain sequences, a statistical classification framework was built. A later analysis assigned V and J genes by comparing TCR nucleotide sequences with IMGT/GENE-DB human TR gene sequences. The TCRdist pipeline was used in a later analysis to assign CDR3 sequences and most-parsimonious VDJ recombination scenarios. A later analysis defined each TCR beta chain by its CDR3 amino acid sequence plus V-gene family, and excluded reads lacking a unique V-gene family. A later analysis removed 600 or so highly shared, low-generation-probability nucleotide sequences to deal with suspected cross-contamination and a sequencing artifact. In a later analysis, a clonal expansion index for each public chain was calculated from normalized within-repertoire ranks of inferred template counts. Generation probabilities in a later analysis came from a VDJ recombination model fitted to out-of-frame rearrangements, and those results were checked against IGoR. In a later analysis, TCR-TCR, TCR-HLA and TCR-CMV co-occurrence was scored with hypergeometric tests, and a repertoire-size bias correction was applied to TCR pairs. A later analysis estimated false discovery rates by permuting HLA or CMV assignments 20 times. In a later analysis, co-occurring TCRs were grouped using DBSCAN, and TCRdist sequence similarity was added for clustering within HLA-allele-positive subsets. For co-occurrence clustering, repertoires with fewer than 30,000 or more than 120,000 public chains were excluded, along with roughly 5 repertoires with anomalous nucleotide sharing. This immuneACCESS table, as held by TCRdb, lists in-frame sequences with V and J called but not all clones. Of the missing ones, under half trace to an unresolved V gene in checked studies; the others have no known cause. V, J and clone size were drawn from that table, and D and trimming were deduced from the DNA. The sample includes around 150,000 clones, with about three quarters observed a single time. The ten largest clonotypes hold around 6.8% of the sample.

The sequencing sample was made of PBMCs. Recombination joined TRBV7-9 with TRBJ2-7; TRBD1 lines up with 10 middle nucleotides. The TCR sequence derives from a man aged 40-50 years in good health and CMV-seropositive. The sequence in DNA is TGTGCCAGCAGCTTAGGGACAGGGGGCGAGCAGTACTTC. It codes for CASSLGTGGEQYF.